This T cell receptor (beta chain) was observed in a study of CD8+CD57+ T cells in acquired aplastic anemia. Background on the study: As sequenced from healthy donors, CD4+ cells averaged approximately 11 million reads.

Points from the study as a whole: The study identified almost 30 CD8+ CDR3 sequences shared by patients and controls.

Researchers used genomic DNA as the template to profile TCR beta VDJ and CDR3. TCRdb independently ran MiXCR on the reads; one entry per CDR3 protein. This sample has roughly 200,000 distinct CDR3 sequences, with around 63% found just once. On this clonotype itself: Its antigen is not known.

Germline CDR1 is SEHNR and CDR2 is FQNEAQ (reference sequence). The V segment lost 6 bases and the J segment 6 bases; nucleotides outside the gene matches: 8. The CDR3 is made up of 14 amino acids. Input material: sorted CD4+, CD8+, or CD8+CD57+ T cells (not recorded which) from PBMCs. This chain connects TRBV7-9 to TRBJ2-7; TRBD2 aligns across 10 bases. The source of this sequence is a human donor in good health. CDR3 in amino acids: CASSWSGGASEQYF. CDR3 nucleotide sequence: TGTGCCAGCAGTTGGAGCGGGGGGGCCTCCGAGCAGTACTTC.